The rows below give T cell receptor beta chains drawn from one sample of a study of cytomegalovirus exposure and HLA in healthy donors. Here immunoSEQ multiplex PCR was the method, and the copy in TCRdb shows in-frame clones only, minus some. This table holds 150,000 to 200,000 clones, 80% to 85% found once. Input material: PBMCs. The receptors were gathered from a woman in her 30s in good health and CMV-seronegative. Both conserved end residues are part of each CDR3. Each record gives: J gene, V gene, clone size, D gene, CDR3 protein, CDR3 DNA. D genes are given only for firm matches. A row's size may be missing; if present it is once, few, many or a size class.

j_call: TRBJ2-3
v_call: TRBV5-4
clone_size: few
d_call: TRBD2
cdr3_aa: CASTQLAGVSDTQYF
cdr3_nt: TGTGCCAGCACCCAACTAGCGGGAGTGTCTGATACGCAGTATTTT

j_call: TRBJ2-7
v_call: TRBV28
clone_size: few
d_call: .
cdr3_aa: CASSYGTPSYEQYF
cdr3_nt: TGTGCCAGCAGTTACGGGACTCCTTCCTACGAGCAGTACTTC

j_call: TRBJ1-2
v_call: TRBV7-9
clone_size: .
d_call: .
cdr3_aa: CSSSLGGHGYTF
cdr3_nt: TGTTCCAGCAGCTTGGGAGGCCATGGCTACACCTTC

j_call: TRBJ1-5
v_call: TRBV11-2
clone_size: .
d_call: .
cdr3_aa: CASSGHGEVHQPQHF
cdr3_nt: TGTGCCAGCAGCGGACACGGGGAGGTGCATCAGCCCCAGCATTTT

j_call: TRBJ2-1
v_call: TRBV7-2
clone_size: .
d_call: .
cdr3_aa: CASCLGYATINEQFF
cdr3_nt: TGTGCCAGCTGCCTAGGGTACGCGACAATCAATGAGCAGTTCTTC

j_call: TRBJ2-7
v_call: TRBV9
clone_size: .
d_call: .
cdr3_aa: CASSVAYEQYF
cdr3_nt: TGTGCCAGCAGCGTAGCTTACGAGCAGTACTTC

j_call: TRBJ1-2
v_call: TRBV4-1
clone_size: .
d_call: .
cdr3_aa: CASSQDGEDNYGYTF
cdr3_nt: TGCGCCAGCAGCCAAGACGGTGAAGATAACTATGGCTACACCTTC

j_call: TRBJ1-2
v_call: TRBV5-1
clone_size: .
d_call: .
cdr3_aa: CASSPGVIEYGYTF
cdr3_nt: TGCGCCAGCAGTCCAGGGGTAATTGAATATGGCTACACCTTC

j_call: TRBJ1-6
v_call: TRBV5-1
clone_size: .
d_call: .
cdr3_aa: CASSLGGGGDSPLHF
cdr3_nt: TGCGCCAGCAGCTTGGGCGGAGGAGGGGATTCACCCCTCCACTTT

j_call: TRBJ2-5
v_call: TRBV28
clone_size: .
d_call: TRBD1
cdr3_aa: CASSPGDRAETQYF
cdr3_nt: TGTGCCAGCAGTCCGGGGGACAGGGCAGAGACCCAGTACTTC

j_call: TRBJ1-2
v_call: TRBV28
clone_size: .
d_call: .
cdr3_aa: CASKIQVGDGYTF
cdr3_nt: TGTGCCAGCAAAATACAGGTCGGCGATGGCTACACCTTC

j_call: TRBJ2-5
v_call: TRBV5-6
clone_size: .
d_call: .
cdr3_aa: CASSTGTQETQYF
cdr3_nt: TGTGCCAGCAGCACCGGGACACAAGAGACCCAGTACTTC

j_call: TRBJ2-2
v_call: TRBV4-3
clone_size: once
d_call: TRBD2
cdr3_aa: CASSQDPRLAGNTGELFF
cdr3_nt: TGCGCCAGCAGCCAAGACCCCCGACTAGCGGGAAACACCGGGGAGCTGTTTTTT

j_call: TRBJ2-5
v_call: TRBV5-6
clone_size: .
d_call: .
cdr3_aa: CASSGIRDNQETQYF
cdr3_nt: TGTGCCAGCAGCGGAATCCGGGACAACCAAGAGACCCAGTACTTC

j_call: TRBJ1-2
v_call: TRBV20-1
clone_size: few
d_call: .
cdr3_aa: CSASRGGYTF
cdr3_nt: TGCAGTGCTAGTAGGGGTGGCTACACCTTC

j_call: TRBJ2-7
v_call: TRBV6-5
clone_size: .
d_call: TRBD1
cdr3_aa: CASSYGGQGNRYEQYF
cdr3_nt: TGTGCCAGCAGTTACGGGGGACAGGGGAATCGATACGAGCAGTACTTC

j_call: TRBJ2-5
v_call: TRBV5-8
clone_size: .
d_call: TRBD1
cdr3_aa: CASSLLGQGEETQYF
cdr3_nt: TGTGCCAGCAGCTTATTGGGACAGGGGGAAGAGACCCAGTACTTC

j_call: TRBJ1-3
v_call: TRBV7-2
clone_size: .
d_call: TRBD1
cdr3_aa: CASRRGTGPGNTIYF
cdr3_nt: TGTGCCAGCAGGAGAGGGACAGGGCCTGGAAACACCATATATTTT

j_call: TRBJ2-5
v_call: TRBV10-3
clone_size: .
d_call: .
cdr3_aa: CADPGVEGAIKLQETQYF
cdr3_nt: TGTGCCGACCCGGGGGTTGAGGGGGCCATAAAACTCCAAGAGACCCAGTACTTC

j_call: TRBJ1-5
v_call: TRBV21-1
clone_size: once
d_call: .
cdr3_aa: CASSKTSGPQHF
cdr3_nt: TGTGCCAGCAGCAAAACGAGCGGGCCCCAGCATTTT